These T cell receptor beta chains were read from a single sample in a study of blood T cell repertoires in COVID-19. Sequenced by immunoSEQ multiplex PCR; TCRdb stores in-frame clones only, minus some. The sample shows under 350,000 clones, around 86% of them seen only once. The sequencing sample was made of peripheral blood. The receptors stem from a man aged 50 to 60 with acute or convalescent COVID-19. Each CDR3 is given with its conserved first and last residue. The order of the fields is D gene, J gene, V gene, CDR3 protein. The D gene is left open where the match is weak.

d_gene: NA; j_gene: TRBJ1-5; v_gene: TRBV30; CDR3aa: CAWSVEDITGFGQPQHF
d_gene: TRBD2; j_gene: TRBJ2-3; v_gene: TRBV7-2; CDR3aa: CASSLELAGGRNAQYF
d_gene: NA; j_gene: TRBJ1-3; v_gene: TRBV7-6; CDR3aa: CASSLDVGRAATGNTIYF
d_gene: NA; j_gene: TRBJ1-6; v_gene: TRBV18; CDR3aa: CASSPRRDDNSPLHF
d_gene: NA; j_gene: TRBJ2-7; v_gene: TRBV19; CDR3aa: CARRYEQYF
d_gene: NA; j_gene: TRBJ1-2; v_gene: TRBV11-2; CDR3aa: CASSPRTAYGYTF
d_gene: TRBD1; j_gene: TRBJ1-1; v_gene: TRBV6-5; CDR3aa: CASRAQDRHNTEAFF
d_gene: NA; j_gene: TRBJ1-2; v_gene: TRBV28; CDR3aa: CASSLYRGTGYTF
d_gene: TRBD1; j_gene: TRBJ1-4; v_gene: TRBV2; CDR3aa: CASSERRGRREKLFF
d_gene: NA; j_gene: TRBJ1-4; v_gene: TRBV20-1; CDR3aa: CSVASRKLFF
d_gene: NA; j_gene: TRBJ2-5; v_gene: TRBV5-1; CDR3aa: CASSQRLQETQYF
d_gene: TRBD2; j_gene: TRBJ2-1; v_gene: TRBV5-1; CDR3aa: CASSAGTSGGAVEFF
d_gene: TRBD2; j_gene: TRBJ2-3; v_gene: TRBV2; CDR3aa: CASSPTSGRTDTQYF
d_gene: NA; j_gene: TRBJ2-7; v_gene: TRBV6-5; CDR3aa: CASSQHSYEQYF
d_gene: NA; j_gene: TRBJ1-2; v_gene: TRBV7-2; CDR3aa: CASSSTPAGVGAGYTF
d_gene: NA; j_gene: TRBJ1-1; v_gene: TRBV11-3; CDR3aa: CASSLGFGSNEAFF
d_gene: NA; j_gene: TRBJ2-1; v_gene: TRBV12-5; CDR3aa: CASGLRQGGGNEQFF
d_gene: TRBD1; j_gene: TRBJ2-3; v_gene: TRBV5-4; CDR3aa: CASSPRTGTTDTQYF
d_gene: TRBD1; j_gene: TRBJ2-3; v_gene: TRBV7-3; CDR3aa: CASRSGTGADTQYF
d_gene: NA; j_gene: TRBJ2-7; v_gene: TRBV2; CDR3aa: CASTRDYEQYF
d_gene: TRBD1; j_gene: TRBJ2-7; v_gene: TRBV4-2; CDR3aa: CASSRPGQQYEQYF
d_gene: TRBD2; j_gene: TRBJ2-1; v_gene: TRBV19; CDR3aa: CASRDRSLAGDFF
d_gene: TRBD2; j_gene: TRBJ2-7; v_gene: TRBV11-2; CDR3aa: CASSLEGLAGRHF
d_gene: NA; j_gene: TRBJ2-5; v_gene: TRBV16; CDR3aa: CASSQGRVKETQYF
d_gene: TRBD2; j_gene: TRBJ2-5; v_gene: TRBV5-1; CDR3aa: CASSLAPAGDFGETQYF
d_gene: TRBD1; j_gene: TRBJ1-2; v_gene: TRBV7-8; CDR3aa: CASSLARVDRGYGYTF
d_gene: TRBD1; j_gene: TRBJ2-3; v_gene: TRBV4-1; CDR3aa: CASSQDSNGQGAADTQYF
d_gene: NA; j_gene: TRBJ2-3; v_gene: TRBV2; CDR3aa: CASSADREGTDTQYF
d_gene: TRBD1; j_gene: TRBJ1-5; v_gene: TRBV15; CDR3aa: CATSRGDRGGNQPQHF
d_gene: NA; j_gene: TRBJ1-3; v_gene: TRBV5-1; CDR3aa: CASSLWGLSSGNTIYF
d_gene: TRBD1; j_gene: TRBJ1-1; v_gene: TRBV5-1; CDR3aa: CASSVGQGQTEAFF
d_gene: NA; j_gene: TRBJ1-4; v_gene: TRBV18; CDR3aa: CASSPSREKLFF
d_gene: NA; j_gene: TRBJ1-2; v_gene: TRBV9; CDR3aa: CASSPVAKGDYGYTF
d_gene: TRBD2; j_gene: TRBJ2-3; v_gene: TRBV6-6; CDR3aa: CASSYSTSGPDTQYF
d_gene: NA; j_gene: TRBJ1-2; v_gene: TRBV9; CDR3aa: CASSVAGVSNYGYTF
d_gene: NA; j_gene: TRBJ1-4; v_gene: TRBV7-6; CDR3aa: CASSSRRGLNEKLFF
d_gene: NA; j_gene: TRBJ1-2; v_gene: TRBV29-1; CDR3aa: CSAEQGIMRGYTF
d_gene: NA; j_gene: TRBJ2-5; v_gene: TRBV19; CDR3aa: CASSIERSETQYF
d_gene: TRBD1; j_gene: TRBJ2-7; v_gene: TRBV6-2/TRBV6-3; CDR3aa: CASSYSTGSSYEQYF
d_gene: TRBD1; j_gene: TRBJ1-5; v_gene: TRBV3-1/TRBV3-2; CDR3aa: CASSLGTGENQPQHF
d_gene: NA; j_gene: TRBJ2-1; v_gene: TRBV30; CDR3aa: CAWSGLATPYNEQFF